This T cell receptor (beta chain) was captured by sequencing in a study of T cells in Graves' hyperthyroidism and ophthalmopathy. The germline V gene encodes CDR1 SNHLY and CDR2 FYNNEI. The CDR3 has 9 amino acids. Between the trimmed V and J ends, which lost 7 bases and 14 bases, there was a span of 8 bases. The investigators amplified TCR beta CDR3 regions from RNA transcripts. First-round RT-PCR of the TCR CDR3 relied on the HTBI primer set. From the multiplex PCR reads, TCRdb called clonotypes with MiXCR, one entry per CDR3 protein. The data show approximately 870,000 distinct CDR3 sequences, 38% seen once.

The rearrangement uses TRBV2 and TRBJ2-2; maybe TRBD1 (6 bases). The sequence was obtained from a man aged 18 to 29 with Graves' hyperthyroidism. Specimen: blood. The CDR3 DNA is TGTGCCAGCACAGGGGTTCTGTTTTTT. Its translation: CASTGVLFF.